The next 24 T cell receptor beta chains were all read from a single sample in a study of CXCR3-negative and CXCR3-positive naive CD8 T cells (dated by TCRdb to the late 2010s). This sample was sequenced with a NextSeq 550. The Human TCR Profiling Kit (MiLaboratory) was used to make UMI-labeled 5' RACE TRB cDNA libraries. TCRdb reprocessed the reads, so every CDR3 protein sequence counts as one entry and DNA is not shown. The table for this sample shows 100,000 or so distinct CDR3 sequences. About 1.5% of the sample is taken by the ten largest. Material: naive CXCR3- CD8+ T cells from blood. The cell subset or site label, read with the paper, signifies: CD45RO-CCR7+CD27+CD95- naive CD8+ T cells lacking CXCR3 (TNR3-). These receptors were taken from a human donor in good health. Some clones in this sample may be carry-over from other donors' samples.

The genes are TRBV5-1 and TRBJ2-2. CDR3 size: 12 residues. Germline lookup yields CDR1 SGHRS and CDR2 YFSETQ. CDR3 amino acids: CASSSMTGELFF.

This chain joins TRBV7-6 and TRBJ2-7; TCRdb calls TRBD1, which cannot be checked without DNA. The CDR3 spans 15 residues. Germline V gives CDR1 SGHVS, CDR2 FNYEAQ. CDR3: CASSPWEKGTDEQYF.

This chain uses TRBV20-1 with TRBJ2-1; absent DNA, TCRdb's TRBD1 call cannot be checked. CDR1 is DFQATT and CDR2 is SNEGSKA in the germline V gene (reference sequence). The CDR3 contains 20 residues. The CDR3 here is CSARDPGTGDPPQLYNEQFF.

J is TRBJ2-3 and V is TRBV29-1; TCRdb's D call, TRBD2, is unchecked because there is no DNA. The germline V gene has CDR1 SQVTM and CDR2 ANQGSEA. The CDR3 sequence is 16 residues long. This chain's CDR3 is CSVEVGSGGSTDTQYF.

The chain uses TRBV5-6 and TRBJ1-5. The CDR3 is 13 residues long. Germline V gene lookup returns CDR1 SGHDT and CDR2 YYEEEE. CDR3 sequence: CASAFQGGQPQHF.

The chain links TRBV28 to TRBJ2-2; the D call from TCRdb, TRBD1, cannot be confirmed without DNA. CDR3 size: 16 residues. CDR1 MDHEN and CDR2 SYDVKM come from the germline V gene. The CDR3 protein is CASSSRTGTNTGELFF.

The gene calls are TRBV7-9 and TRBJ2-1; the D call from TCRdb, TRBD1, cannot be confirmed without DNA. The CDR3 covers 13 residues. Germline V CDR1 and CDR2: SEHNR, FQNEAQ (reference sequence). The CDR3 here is CASSARGGNEQFF.

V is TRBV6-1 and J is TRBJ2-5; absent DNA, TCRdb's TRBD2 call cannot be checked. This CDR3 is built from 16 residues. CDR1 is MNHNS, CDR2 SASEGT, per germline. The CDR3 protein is CASSVLAGGMPETQYF.

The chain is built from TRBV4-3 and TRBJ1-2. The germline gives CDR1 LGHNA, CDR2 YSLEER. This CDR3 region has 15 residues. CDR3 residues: CASSQDEGAHYGYTF.

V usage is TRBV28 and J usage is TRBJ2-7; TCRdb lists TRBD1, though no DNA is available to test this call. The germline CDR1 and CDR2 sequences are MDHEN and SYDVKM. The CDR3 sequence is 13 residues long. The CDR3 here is CATSRGRGYEQYF.

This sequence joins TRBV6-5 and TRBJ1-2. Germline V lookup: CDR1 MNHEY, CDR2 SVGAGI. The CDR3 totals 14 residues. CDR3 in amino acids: CASSYKRDSWGYTF.

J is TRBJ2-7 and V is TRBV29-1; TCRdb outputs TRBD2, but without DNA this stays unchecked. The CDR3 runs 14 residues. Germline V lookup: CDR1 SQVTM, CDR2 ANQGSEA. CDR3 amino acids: CSVEDNASPPEQYF.

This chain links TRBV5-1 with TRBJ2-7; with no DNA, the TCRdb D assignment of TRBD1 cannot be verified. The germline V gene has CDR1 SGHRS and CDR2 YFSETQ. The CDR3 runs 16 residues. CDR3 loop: CASSLTLGQRPYEQYF.

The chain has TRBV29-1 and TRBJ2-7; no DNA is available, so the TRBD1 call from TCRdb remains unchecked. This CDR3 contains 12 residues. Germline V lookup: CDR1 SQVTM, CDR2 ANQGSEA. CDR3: CSVEEAGDEQYF.

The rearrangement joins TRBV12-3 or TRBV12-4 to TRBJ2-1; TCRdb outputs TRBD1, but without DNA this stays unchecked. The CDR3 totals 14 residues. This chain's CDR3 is CASSFAGGLNEQFF.

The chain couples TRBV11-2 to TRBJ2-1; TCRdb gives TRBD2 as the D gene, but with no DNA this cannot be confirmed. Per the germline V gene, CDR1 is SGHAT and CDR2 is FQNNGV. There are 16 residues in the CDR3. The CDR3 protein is CASSLETSLSYNEQFF.

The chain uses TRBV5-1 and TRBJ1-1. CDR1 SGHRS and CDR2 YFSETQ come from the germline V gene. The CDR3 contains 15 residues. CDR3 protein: CASSRRTELNTEAFF.

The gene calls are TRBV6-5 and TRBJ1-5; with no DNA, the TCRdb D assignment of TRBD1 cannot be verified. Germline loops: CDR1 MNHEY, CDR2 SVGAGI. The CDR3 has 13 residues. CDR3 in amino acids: CASSHRVRQPQHF.

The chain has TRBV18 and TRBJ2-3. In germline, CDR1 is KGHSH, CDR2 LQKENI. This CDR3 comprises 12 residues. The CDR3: CASSPGTDTQYF.

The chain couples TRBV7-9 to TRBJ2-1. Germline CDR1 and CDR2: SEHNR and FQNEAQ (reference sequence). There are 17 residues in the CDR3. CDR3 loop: CASSYTQGSGANNEQFF.

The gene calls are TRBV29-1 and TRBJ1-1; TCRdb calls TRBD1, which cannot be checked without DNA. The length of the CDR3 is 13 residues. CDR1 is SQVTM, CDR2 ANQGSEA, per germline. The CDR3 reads CSVEPGVDTEAFF.

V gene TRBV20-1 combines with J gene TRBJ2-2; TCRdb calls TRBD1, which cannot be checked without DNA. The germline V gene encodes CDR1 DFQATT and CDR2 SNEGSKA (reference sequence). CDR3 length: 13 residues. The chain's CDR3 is CSAARGVTGELFF.

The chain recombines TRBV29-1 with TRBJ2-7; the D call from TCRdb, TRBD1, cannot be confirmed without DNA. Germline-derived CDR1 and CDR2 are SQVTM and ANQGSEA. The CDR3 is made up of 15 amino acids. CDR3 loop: CSVAGIPENPYEQYF.

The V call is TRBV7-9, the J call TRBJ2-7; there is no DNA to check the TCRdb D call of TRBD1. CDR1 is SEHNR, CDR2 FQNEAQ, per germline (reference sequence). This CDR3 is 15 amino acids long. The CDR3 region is CASSQGTGGFYEQYF. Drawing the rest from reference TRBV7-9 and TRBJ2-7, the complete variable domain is DTGVSQNPRHKITKRGQNVTFRCDPISEHNRLYWYRQTLGQGPEFLTYFQNEAQLEKSRLLSDRFSAERPKGSFSTLEIQRTEQGDSAMYLCASSQGTGGFYEQYFGPGTRLTVT.